This TCR beta chain was documented in a study of cytomegalovirus exposure and HLA in healthy donors. General observations from the study: Cytomegalovirus association was assigned to approximately 160 TCR beta chains. The CMV antigen specificity of a few CMV-associated chains was confirmed through in vitro analysis.

This clone showed up just once. Its antigen is unknown. This table comes from immunoSEQ multiplex PCR, and its TCRdb copy is limited to in-frame clones, with some not included. Of 100,000 to 150,000 clones in the sample, 80% to 90% are singletons; the top ten hold roughly 1.2%. From germline, CDR1 is SGHRS and CDR2 YFSETQ. J was trimmed by 4 bases and V by 7 bases; bases with no gene match: 3. CDR3 length: 14 residues. The receptor was derived from a woman aged 18-29 years in good health and CMV-seronegative. This sequence joins TRBV5-1 and TRBJ2-3; 13 bases map to TRBD2. The sequenced sample was PBMCs. In nucleotides, the CDR3 is TGCGCCAGCGGGGGGACTAGCGGGGCAGATACGCAGTATTTT. Residues: CASGGTSGADTQYF.